The present T cell receptor beta chain was sequenced within a study of post-analysis software for immune sequencing data. Overall study: Disease courses included relapsing-remitting, secondary progressive and progressive-relapsing multiple sclerosis. Study-wide results and caveats: Batch-matched samples strongly co-clustered by F measure. In multiple sclerosis, normalized Chao1 diversity was significantly below that of controls.

cDNA libraries for TCR beta contained unique molecular identifiers. From the PCR reads, TCRdb called clonotypes with MiXCR, one entry per CDR3 protein. The sample records some 160,000 distinct CDR3 sequences, about 37% being singletons. This clonotype appeared a few times. Its antigen is unknown. The receptor was derived from a girl aged 5-17 years with multiple sclerosis. The sequencing used blood, collected after autologous hematopoietic stem cell transplantation.

The CDR3 protein is CASSGTGQITDTQYF. CDR3 DNA sequence: TGTGCCAGCAGCGGGACAGGGCAAATCACAGATACGCAGTATTTT. The chain combines TRBV12-3 or TRBV12-4 with TRBJ2-3; TRBD1 matches 9 bases. Losses at the gene ends were 6 bases for V and 2 bases for J; bases not matched to a gene: 6. The CDR3 runs 15 residues.